This T cell receptor beta chain came from a study of blood T cells in healthy people across ages. Together with a sample-barcoded 5' primer, a J-beta primer mix was included in a second PCR lasting roughly 6 to 12 cycles. TCRdb passed the 5' RACE reads through MiXCR, listing each CDR3 protein once. The sample includes 800,000 or so distinct CDR3 sequences, more than 35% of them seen just once. Germline V gene data show CDR1 as SNHLY and CDR2 as FYNNEI. CDR3 length: 14 amino acids. V shed 6 bases, J shed 7 bases, and the junction held 12 bases outside the gene matches. This clonotype was picked up a small number of times.

The rearrangement uses TRBV2 and TRBJ2-7, with 7 bases lining up with TRBD2. The TCR sequence derives from an elderly man in good health. The sequenced sample was blood. The DNA for the CDR3 is TGTGCCAGCAGGGGGAGGGCCGGGACCAATGAGCAGTACTTC. Amino acids: CASRGRAGTNEQYF.